The TCR beta chain under discussion was sequenced for a study of cytomegalovirus exposure and HLA in healthy donors. The overall study: Among over 300 genotyped donors, around 82% fell in the Caucasian-associated ancestry cluster.

Vbeta (60) and Jbeta (13) primers were used in the PCR. Clones were read by immunoSEQ multiplex PCR, and TCRdb kept only the in-frame ones, dropping some. The sample contains around 150,000 clones, 60% to 80% of which appear only once. This clone was counted a few times. As yet, its antigen is unknown. The CDR3 extends over 15 amino acids. The V end was cut by 0 bases, the J end by 1 base, with 10 bases between. Germline V gene data show CDR1 as SGHTS and CDR2 as YDEGEE. The study, taken as a whole, reports: Because they were indistinguishable, some V segments, including TRBV6-2 and TRBV6-3, were excluded. Near-uniform donor sequencing depth was presumed by presence/absence analyses.

V and J are TRBV5-8 and TRBJ1-1, with D perhaps matching TRBD1 (5 bases). This TCR came from a man aged 18-30 years in good health and CMV-seropositive. The sequencing sample was made of PBMCs. The CDR3 DNA follows: TGTGCCAGCAGCTTGGAACGGGGGGGGAACACTGAAGCTTTCTTT. It translates to CASSLERGGNTEAFF.